What follows describes a single T cell receptor beta chain. The antigen is undetermined. This entry belongs to a study of T cell responses to AZD1222 COVID-19 vaccine. This CDR3 is built from 15 residues. Germline V lookup: CDR1 LNHNV, CDR2 YYDKDF (reference sequence). The V end was cut by 0 bases, the J end by 7 bases, with 13 bases between. Study findings and constraints: Sampling that yielded the repertoires occurred only after the peak T cell response. Reportedly, nearly half the spike-specific TCRs target unmutated variant regions. Recipients of two AZD1222 doses showed rising Spike-specific TCR breadth and depth.

Libraries were prepared by immunoSEQ multiplex PCR; TCRdb keeps only in-frame clonotypes and omits some of them. The table records under 110,000 clones, less than 95% of them present only once. The chain couples TRBV15 to TRBJ1-5, with D possibly matching TRBD1 (5 bases). The receptor's source is an adult who received the AZD1222 COVID-19 vaccine. Here the sequenced sample was peripheral blood, taken 28 days after the second AZD1222 dose. CDR3: CATSRDPGEEQPQHF. DNA of the CDR3: TGTGCCACCAGCAGAGATCCGGGGGAGGAACAGCCCCAGCATTTT.